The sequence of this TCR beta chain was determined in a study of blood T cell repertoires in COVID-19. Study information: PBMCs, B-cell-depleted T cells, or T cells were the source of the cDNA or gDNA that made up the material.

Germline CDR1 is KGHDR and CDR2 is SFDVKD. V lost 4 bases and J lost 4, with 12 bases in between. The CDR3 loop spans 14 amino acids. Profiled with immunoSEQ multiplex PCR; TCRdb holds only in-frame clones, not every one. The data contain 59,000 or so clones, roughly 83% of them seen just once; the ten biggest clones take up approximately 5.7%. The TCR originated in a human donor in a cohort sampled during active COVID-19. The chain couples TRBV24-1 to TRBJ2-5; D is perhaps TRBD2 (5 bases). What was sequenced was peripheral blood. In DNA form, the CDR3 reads TGTGCCACCAGTGACCGAGGGTTGCGAGAGACCCAGTACTTC. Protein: CATSDRGLRETQYF.